The T cell receptor beta chain described here comes from a study of cytomegalovirus exposure and HLA in healthy donors. Study background: Roughly four fifths of 300 to 450 genotyped donors fell in the Caucasian-associated ancestry cluster.

Samples came from healthy bone marrow donors. The ends lost 2 bases at V and 10 bases at J; junction bases unmatched: 11. The length of the CDR3 is 16 residues. Germline V gives CDR1 SGHAT, CDR2 FQNNGV. PCR primers comprised 60 Vbeta and 13 Jbeta primers. In the authors' workflow: Approximately 72 million unique TCR beta chains, roughly 11 million of them shared, were counted by a later analysis. Measured with immunoSEQ multiplex PCR; TCRdb has only the in-frame clones, and not every one. V and J calls and clone size are as listed in that table; D and trimming were resolved from the DNA. The sample contains roughly 130,000 clones, roughly 80% of which appear only once.

The chain is built from TRBV11-2 and TRBJ2-1; TRBD2 agrees at 10 bases. The receptor's source is a woman aged 40 to 55 in good health and CMV-seropositive. Sequencing input: PBMCs. The CDR3 DNA follows: TGTGCCAGCAGCTTAAATAGGCTAGCGGGAGTCGACGAGCAGTTCTTC. Its translation is CASSLNRLAGVDEQFF.